This T cell receptor (beta chain) was observed in a study of shared clonotypes between healthy human individuals. Whole-study findings and limits: In this cohort, only blood was sampled, and tissue repertoires likely differ. Against clonotypes common to all four donors, non-shared ones had lower generation probabilities.

A word on this clone: Antigen specificity is unknown.

Each subset's genomic DNA was split evenly across several immunoSEQ plates. Only in-frame clones appear in the TCRdb table, and some are missing; sequencing was by immunoSEQ multiplex PCR. The sample includes roughly 1 million clones, about 70% seen only once; the top ten take 1.5%. V shed 5 bases and J shed 5 bases, with 9 bases lying between them. Germline CDR1 and CDR2: LNHDA and SQIVND (reference sequence). The CDR3 extends over 12 amino acids. The split of CD4+ cells yielded CD45RA+ naive and CD45RA-negative memory subsets. The chain recombines TRBV19 with TRBJ2-5; the D gene is possibly TRBD1 (5 bases). The receptor was isolated from a man between 18 and 35 years old in good health. The sequenced sample was memory CD4+ T cells sorted from blood. Subset specified: CD45RA-negative fraction. CDR3 sequence (DNA): TGTGCCAGTAGTGGGGCCGCGGAGACCCAGTACTTC. This sequence encodes CASSGAAETQYF.